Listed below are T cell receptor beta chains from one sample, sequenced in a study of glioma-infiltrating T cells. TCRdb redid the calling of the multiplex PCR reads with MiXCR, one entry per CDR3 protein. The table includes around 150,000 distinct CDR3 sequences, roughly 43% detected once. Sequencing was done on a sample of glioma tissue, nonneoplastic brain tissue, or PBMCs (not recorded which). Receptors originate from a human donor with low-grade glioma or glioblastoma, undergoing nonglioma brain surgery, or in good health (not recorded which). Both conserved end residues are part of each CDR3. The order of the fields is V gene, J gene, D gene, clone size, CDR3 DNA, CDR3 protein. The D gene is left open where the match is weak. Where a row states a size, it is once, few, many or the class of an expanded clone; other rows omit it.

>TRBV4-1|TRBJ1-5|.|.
TGCGCCAGCAGCCAAGATATCGGCCTCAGCCAGCCCCAGCATTTT
CASSQDIGLSQPQHF
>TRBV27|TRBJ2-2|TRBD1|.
TGTGCCACCAGACAGGGCGCGAACACCGGGGAGCTGTTTTTT
CATRQGANTGELFF
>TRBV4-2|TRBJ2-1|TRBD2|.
TGTGCCAGCAGCCACGAAGGACTAGCGGGAGAATCCTACAATGAGCAGTTCTTC
CASSHEGLAGESYNEQFF
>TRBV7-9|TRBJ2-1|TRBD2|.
TGTGCCAGCAGCCGATCCCTTAGCGGGAGGTACAATGAGCAGTTCTTC
CASSRSLSGRYNEQFF
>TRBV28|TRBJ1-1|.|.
TGTGCCAGCAGTTTATCAGGCGGGGGATGGACTGGAGCTTTCTTT
CASSLSGGGWTGAFF
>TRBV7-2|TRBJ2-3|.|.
TGCGCCAGCAGCTTGTCACCCCAGAGCACAGATACGCAGTATTTT
CASSLSPQSTDTQYF
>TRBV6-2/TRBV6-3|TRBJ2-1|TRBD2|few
TGTGCCAGCAGTTACGACGGGAGGGGAGGGGGTGAGCAGTTCTTC
CASSYDGRGGGEQFF
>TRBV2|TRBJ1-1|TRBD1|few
TGTGCCAGCAGTAGACAGGGACACAAGAACACTGAAGCTTTCTTT
CASSRQGHKNTEAFF
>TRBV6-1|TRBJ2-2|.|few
TGTGCCAGCAGTCTAGGAGGCAGCAGGGAGCTGTTTTTT
CASSLGGSRELFF
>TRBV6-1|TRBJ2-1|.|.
TGTGCCAGCAGTTGGAGGGCCTCGGGGGCCTACAATGAGCAGTTCTTC
CASSWRASGAYNEQFF
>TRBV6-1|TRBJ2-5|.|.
TGTGCCAGCAGTAGAGCGGGTGGGACCCAGTACTTC
CASSRAGGTQYF
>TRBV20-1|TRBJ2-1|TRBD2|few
TGCAGTGCTAGTGACTGGGCGGGAGGGCCTATTGAGCAGTTCTTC
CSASDWAGGPIEQFF
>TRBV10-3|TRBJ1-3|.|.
TGTGCCATCAGAGGGACCTCTGGAAACACCATATATTTT
CAIRGTSGNTIYF
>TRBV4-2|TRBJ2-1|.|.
TGTGCCAGCAGCCAAGTGCAAGCGAAGTCCTACAATGAGCAGTTCTTC
CASSQVQAKSYNEQFF
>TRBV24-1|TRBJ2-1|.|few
TGTGCCACCAGTGACCCCCGGACAGCCAGCTCCTACAATGAGCAGTTCTTC
CATSDPRTASSYNEQFF
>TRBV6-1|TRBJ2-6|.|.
TGTGCCATCAGGGGTGATGGGGCCTCTGGGGCCAACGTCCTGACTTTC
CAIRGDGASGANVLTF
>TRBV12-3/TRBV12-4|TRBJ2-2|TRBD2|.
TGTGCCAGCAGTACTAGCGGCAACACCGGGGAGCTGTTTTTT
CASSTSGNTGELFF
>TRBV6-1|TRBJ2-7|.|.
TGTGCCAGCCAGGGACTTACCTACGAGCAGTACTTC
CASQGLTYEQYF
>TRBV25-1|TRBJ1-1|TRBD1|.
TGTGCCAGCAGTGCCAGGGGGACCATCATGAACACTGAAGCTTTCTTT
CASSARGTIMNTEAFF
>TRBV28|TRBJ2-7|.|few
TGTGCCAGCAGTCCGCCGGGGTATCGTTACGAGCAGTACTTC
CASSPPGYRYEQYF
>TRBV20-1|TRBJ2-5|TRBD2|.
TGCAGTGCTAGAGATCCCGTAATAGCGGGAGAGGTAAAGTTCCAAGAGACCCAGTACTTC
CSARDPVIAGEVKFQETQYF
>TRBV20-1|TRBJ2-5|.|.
TGCAGTGCTAGAGTACTCTTTGGGCAAGAGACCCACTACTTC
CSARVLFGQETHYF
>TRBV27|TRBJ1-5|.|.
TGTGCCAGCAGTCTGCCAGGGGAGCCCCAGCATTTT
CASSLPGEPQHF
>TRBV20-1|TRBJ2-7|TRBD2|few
TGCAGTGCTAGACCGACCGGGACTACCGAAACCGGGGGGCAGTACTTC
CSARPTGTTETGGQYF
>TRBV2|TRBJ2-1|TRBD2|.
TGTGCCAGCAGCTTAGCGGGAGGGACAGATGAGCAGTTCTTC
CASSLAGGTDEQFF
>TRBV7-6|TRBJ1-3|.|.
TGCGCCAGCAGCTTAGCGCTTGAAGAAAACACCATATATTTT
CASSLALEENTIYF
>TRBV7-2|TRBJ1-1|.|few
TGTGCCAGCCGACTAGTGGGGGGGAGGACTGAAGCTTTCTTT
CASRLVGGRTEAFF
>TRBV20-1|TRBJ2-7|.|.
TGCAGTGCTAGACCCGGAACAGCCTGCGAGCAGTACTTC
CSARPGTACEQYF
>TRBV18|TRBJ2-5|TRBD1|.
TGTGCCAGCTCACCTGGACAGGATAAAGAGACCCAGTACTTC
CASSPGQDKETQYF
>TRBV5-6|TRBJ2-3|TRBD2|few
TGTGCCAGCAGCCAACTAGCGGGGGCCCGCACAGATACGCAGTATTTT
CASSQLAGARTDTQYF
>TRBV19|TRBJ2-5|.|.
TGTGCCAGTAGTGATCCGGGACACGAGACCCAGTACTTC
CASSDPGHETQYF
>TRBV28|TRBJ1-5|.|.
TGTGCCAGCAGAAAACCCATTGGAGACAATCAGCCCCAGCATTTT
CASRKPIGDNQPQHF
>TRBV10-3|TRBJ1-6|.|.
TGTGCCATCAGCCCCGGGGGGAGCTCCTATAATTCACCCCTCCACTTT
CAISPGGSSYNSPLHF
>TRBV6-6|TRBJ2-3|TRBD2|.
TGTGCCAGCAGTTACACGACTAGCGGTACTAGCACAGATACGCAGTATTTT
CASSYTTSGTSTDTQYF
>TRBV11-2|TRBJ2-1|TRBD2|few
TGTGCCAGCAGCTCAGGATTCAGGCGGGGGGCCTACAATGAGCAGTTCTTC
CASSSGFRRGAYNEQFF
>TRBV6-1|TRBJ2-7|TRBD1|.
TGTGCCAGCAATAGACAGGGGTTTGGAGAGCAGTACTTC
CASNRQGFGEQYF
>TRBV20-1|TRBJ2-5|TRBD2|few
TGCAGTGCTAGCCTCGGACTAGGTGAAGAGACCCAGTACTTC
CSASLGLGEETQYF
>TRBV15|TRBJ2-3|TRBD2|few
TGTGCCACCAGCATAACAGCGGGGGGAGTCACGCAGTATTTT
CATSITAGGVTQYF
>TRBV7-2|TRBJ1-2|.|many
TGTGCCAGCAGCTTAGTCGGGGGCTCCATAGAGGGCTACACCTTC
CASSLVGGSIEGYTF
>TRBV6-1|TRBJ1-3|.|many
TGTGCTAGCGGGGCGACAGCAAGCTCTGGAAACACCATATATTTT
CASGATASSGNTIYF
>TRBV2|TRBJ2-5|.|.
TGTGCCAGCGGGGATGACTTGATTCAAGAGACCCAGTACTTC
CASGDDLIQETQYF
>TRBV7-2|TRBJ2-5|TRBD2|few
TGTGCCAGCAGCTTTGTTAGCGGGAGCAGAGAGACCCAGTACTTC
CASSFVSGSRETQYF
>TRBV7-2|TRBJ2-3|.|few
TGTGCCAGCAGCATTGGGACGCTAGTTAGTGATACGCAGTATTTT
CASSIGTLVSDTQYF
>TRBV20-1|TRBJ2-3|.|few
TGCTCCACCGGCCGTGGACTAACGACAGATACGCAGTATTTT
CSTGRGLTTDTQYF
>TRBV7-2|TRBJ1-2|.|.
TGTGCCAGCAGCTCTTCGGCAGGGCCCCATGGCTACACCTTC
CASSSSAGPHGYTF
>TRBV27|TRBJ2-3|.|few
TGTGCCAGCAGTTTATCGAAGGCGACAGATACGCAGTATTTT
CASSLSKATDTQYF
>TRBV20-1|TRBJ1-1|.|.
TGCAGTGCCACCCTGGGCATGAACACTGAAGCTTTCTTT
CSATLGMNTEAFF
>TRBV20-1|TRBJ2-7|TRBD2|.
TGCAGTGCTAGAGATGGACTAGCGGGGGCCGGCTACGAGCAGTACTTC
CSARDGLAGAGYEQYF
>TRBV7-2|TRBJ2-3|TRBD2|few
TGTGCCAGCAGCTTAGTTTCCCGCGGGGGGCAAGATACGCAGTATTTT
CASSLVSRGGQDTQYF
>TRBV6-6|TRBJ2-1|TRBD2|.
TGTGCCAGCAAGACTAGCGGGAGTAATGAGCAGTTCTTT
CASKTSGSNEQFF
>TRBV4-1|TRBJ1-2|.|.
TGCGCCAGCAGCGCTAGTTGGGGGAGGGCGGTTAATGGCTACACCTTC
CASSASWGRAVNGYTF
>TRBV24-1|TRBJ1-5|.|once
TGTGCCACCAGTGGGACAGTTAGCAATCAGCCCCAGCATTTT
CATSGTVSNQPQHF
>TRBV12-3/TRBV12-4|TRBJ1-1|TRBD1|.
TGTGCCAGCAGTCCGACAGGGGGAATTGAAGCTTTCTTT
CASSPTGGIEAFF